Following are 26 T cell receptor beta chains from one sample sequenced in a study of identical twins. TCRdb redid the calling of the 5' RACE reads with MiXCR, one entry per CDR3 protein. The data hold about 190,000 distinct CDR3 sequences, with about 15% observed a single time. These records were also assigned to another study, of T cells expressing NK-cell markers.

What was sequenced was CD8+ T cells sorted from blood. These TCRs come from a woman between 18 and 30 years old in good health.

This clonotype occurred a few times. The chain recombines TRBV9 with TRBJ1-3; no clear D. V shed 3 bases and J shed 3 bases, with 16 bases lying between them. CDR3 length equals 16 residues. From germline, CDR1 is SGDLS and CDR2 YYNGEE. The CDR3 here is CASSEESDPNGNTIYF. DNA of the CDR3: TGTGCCAGCAGCGAAGAGTCAGACCCCAATGGAAACACCATATATTTT.

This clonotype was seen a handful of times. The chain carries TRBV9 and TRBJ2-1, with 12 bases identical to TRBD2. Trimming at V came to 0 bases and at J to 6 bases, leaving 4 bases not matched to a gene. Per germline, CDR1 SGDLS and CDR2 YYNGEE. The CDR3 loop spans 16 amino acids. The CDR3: CASSVVGLAGSNEQFF. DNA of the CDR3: TGTGCCAGCAGCGTAGTTGGACTAGCGGGATCCAATGAGCAGTTCTTC.

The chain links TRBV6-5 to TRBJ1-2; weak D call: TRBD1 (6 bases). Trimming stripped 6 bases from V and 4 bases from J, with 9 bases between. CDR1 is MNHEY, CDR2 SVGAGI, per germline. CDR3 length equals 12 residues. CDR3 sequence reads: CASRLQGYGYTF. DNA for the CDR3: TGTGCCAGCAGACTACAGGGCTATGGCTACACCTTC.

In DNA, the CDR3 is TGTGCCAGCAGTTTTGGAGGGCATAGCTATGGCTACACCTTC. Translation: CASSFGGHSYGYTF. The chain is built from TRBV12-3 or TRBV12-4 and TRBJ1-2; D remains ambiguous. The V end was cut by 3 bases, the J end by 4 bases, with 12 bases between. The CDR3 runs to 14 residues.

The CDR3 loop reads CSVEGEKLFF. CDR3 nucleotide sequence: TGCAGCGTTGAGGGTGAAAAACTGTTTTTT. The rearrangement joins TRBV29-1 to TRBJ1-4; no clear D. CDR3 length equals 10 residues. The germline V gene encodes CDR1 SQVTM and CDR2 ANQGSEA. V was clipped by 3 bases and J by 7 bases, with 3 bases between them.

Here the CDR3 reads CASYKSGAVNEQYF. CDR3 in DNA: TGCGCCAGCTACAAGAGCGGGGCGGTGAACGAGCAGTACTTC. The chain combines TRBV5-1 with TRBJ2-7, with 7 nucleotides matching TRBD2. This CDR3 spans 14 amino acids. Germline V gene lookup returns CDR1 SGHRS and CDR2 YFSETQ. Losses at the gene ends were 7 bases for V and 5 bases for J; bases not matched to a gene: 12. Full variable domain (rest looked up from reference TRBV5-1 and TRBJ2-7): KAGVTQTPRYLIKTRGQQVTLSCSPISGHRSVSWYQQTPGQGLQFLFEYFSETQRNKGNFPGRFSGRQFSNSRSEMNVSTLELGDSALYLCASYKSGAVNEQYFGPGTRLTVT.

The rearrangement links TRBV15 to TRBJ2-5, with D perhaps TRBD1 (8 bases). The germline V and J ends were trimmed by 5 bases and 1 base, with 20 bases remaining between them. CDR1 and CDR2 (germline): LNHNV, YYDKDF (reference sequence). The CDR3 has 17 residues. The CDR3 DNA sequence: TGTGCCACCAGCGGACAGAACAGGGGGGGACTCCAAGAGACCCAGTACTTC. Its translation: CATSGQNRGGLQETQYF.

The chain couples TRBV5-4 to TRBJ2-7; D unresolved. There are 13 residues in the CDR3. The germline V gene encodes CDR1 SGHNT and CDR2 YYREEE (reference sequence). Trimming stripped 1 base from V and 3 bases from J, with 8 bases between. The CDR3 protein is CASSLWGIYEQYF. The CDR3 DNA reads TGTGCCAGCAGCTTGTGGGGAATCTACGAGCAGTACTTC.

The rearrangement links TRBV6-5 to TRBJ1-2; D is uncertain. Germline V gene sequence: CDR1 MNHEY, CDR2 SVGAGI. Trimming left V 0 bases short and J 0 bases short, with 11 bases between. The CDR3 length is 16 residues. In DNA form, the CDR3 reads TGTGCCAGCAGTTACTCGCTCTCCGAGGCTAACTATGGCTACACCTTC. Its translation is CASSYSLSEANYGYTF.

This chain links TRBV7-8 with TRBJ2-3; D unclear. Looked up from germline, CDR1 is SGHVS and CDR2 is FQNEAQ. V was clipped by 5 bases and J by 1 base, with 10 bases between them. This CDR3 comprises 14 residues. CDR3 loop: CASSPLGRTDTQYF. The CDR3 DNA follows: TGTGCCAGCAGCCCTCTCGGGCGCACAGATACGCAGTATTTT. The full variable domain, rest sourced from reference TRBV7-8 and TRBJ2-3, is GAGVSQSPRYKVAKRGQDVALRCDPISGHVSLFWYQQALGQGPEFLTYFQNEAQLDKSGLPSDRFFAERPEGSVSTLKIQRTQQEDSAVYLCASSPLGRTDTQYFGPGTRLTVL.

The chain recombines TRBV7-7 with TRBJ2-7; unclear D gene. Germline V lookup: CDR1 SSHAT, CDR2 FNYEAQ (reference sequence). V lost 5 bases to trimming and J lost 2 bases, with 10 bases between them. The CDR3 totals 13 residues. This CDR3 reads CASSANPAYEQYF. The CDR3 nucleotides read TGTGCCAGCAGCGCGAATCCCGCCTACGAGCAGTACTTC.

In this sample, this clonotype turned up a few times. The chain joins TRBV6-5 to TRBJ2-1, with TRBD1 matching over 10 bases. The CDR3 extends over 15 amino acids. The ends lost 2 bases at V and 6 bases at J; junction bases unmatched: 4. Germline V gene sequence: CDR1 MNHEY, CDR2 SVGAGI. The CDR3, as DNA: TGTGCCAGCAGTTACGGGACAGGGGTGGTCAATGAGCAGTTCTTC. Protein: CASSYGTGVVNEQFF.

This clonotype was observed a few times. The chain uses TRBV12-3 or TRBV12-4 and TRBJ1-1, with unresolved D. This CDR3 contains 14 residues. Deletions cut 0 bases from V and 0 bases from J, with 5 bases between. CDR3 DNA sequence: TGTGCCAGCAGTTTAGCCGGACTGAACACTGAAGCTTTCTTT. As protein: CASSLAGLNTEAFF.

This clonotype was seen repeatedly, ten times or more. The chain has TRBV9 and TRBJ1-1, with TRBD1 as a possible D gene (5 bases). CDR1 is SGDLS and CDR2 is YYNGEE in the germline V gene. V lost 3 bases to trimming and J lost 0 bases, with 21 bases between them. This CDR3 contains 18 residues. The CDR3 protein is CASSGGTDRSTLNTEAFF. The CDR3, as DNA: TGTGCCAGCAGCGGGGGGACGGACCGATCTACATTGAACACTGAAGCTTTCTTT. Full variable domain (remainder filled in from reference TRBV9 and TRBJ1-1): DSGVTQTPKHLITATGQRVTLRCSPRSGDLSVYWYQQSLDQGLQFLIQYYNGEERAKGNILERFSAQQFPDLHSELNLSSLELGDSALYFCASSGGTDRSTLNTEAFFGQGTRLTVV.

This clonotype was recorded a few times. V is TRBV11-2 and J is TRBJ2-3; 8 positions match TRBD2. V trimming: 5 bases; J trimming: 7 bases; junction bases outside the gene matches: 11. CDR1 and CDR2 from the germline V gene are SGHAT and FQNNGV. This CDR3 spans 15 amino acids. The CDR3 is CASSPLAGGDYTQYF. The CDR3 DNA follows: TGTGCCAGCAGCCCCCTCGCGGGAGGCGATTATACGCAGTATTTT.

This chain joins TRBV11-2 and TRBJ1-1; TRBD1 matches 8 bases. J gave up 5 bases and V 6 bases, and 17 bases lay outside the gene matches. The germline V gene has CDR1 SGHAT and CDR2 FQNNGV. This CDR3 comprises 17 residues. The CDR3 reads CASSSGQGGGPGTEAFF. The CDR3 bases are TGTGCCAGCAGTTCTGGACAGGGAGGCGGACCGGGGACTGAAGCTTTCTTT.

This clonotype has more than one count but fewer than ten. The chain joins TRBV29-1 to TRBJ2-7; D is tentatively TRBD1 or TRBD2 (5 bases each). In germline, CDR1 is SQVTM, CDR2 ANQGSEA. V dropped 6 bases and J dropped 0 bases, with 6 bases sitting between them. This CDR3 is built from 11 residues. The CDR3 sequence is CSVGTSYEQYF. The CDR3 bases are TGCAGCGTCGGGACCTCCTACGAGCAGTACTTC.

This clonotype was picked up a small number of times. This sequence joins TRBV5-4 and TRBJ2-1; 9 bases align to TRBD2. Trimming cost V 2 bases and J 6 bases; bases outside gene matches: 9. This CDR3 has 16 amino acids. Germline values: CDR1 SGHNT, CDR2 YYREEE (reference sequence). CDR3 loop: CASSFHLAGGPNEQFF. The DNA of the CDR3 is TGTGCCAGCAGCTTCCACCTTGCGGGAGGGCCCAATGAGCAGTTCTTC.

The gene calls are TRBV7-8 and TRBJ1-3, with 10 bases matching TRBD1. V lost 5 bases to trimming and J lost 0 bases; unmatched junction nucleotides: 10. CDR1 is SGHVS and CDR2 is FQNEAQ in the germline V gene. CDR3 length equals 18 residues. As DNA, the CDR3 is TGTGCCAGCAGCCGTCCCGGGACAGGGGATAGCTCTGGAAACACCATATATTTT. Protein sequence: CASSRPGTGDSSGNTIYF.

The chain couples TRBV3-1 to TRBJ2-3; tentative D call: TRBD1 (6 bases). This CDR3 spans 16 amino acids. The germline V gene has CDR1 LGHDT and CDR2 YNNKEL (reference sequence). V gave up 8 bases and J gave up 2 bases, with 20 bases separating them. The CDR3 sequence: CASSKHVRGSTDTQYF. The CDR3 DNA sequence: TGTGCCAGCTCCAAGCACGTCAGGGGTTCCACAGATACGCAGTATTTT.

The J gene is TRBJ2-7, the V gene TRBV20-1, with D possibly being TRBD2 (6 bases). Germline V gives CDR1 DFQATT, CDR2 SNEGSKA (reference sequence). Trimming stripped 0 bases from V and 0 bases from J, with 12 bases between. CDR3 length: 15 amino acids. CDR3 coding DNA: TGCAGTGCTAGAGATGAGGGACTTGGCTCCTACGAGCAGTACTTC. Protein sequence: CSARDEGLGSYEQYF.

CDR3 residues: CSVGDRDTYTGELFF. The CDR3 nucleotides read TGCAGCGTTGGAGATCGGGACACATACACCGGGGAGCTGTTTTTT. V is TRBV29-1 and J is TRBJ2-2, with a tentative D call TRBD1 (6 bases). The ends were cut back, 4 bases at V and 3 bases at J, with 15 bases in the middle. Germline CDR1 is SQVTM and CDR2 is ANQGSEA. The CDR3 covers 15 residues.

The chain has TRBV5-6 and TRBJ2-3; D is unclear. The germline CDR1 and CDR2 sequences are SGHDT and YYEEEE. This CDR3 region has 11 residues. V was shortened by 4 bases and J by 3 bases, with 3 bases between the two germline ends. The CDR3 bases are TGTGCCAGCAGCATGACAGATACGCAGTATTTT. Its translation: CASSMTDTQYF.

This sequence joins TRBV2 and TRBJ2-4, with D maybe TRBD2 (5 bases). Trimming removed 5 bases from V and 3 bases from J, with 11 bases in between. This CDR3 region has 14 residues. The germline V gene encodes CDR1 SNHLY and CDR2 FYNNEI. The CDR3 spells CASSFRDGKNIQYF. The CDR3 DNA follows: TGTGCCAGCAGTTTCCGGGATGGCAAAAACATTCAGTACTTC.

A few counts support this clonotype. CDR3 nucleotide sequence: TGTGCCAGTCGATTAGACAATGAGCAGTTCTTC. It yields the protein CASRLDNEQFF. The rearrangement joins TRBV11-2 to TRBJ2-1; D is undetermined. The germline gives CDR1 SGHAT, CDR2 FQNNGV. The CDR3 loop spans 11 amino acids. The V end was cut by 9 bases, the J end by 5 bases, with 8 bases between.

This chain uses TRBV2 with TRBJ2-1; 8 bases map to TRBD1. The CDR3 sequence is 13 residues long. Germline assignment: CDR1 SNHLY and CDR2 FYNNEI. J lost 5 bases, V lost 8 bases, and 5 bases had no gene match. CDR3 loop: CASQDRADNEQFF. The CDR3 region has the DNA TGTGCCAGCCAGGACAGGGCCGACAATGAGCAGTTCTTC.